What follows are 2 T cell receptor beta chains derived from one specimen sequenced in a study of T cell responses to AZD1222 COVID-19 vaccine. Repertoires were generated with immunoSEQ multiplex PCR, while TCRdb's copy carries only in-frame clones and drops some. The sample comprises around 92,000 clones, about 90% of which are singletons, and 7.5% rests with the top ten. The sequencing used peripheral blood, collected on day 0 of AZD1222 vaccination. All receptors come from an adult in good health.

This clone was picked up one time. This rearrangement joins TRBV7-9 to TRBJ1-5; D gene uncertain. V was trimmed by 5 bases and J by 5 bases, leaving 13 bases between them. This CDR3 contains 14 residues. Germline V lookup: CDR1 SEHNR, CDR2 FQNEAQ (reference sequence). CDR3 in DNA: TGTGCCAGCAGCCGAGGAATAGGCCATCAGCCCCAGCATTTT. It is translated as CASSRGIGHQPQHF. Complete variable domain (other parts from reference TRBV7-9 and TRBJ1-5): DTGVSQNPRHKITKRGQNVTFRCDPISEHNRLYWYRQTLGQGPEFLTYFQNEAQLEKSRLLSDRFSAERPKGSFSTLEIQRTEQGDSAMYLCASSRGIGHQPQHFGDGTRLSIL.

The count of this clone is one. This rearrangement joins TRBV11-1 to TRBJ1-1; D might be TRBD1 (5 bases). Trimming took off 2 bases at V and 1 base at J, with 11 bases between the two ends. Germline loops: CDR1 SGHAT, CDR2 FQDESV (reference sequence). The CDR3 has 15 amino acids. CDR3 DNA: TGTGCCAGCAGCTTAATGCCCGGACAGAACACTGAAGCTTTCTTT. Its protein is CASSLMPGQNTEAFF. The full variable domain, completed using reference TRBV11-1 and TRBJ1-1, is EAEVAQSPRYKITEKSQAVAFWCDPISGHATLYWYRQILGQGPELLVQFQDESVVDDSQLPKDRFSAERLKGVDSTLKIQPAELGDSAMYLCASSLMPGQNTEAFFGQGTRLTVV.